The next 24 T cell receptor beta chains were all read from a single sample in a study of T cell responses to AZD1222 COVID-19 vaccine. Method: immunoSEQ multiplex PCR; TCRdb's copy keeps in-frame clones and lacks some. The repertoire holds 180,000 or so clones, with less than 95% as singletons. Sequencing used peripheral blood, obtained on day 0 of AZD1222 vaccination. Receptors were obtained from an adult in good health.

The V gene is TRBV5-1, the J gene TRBJ2-2, with D perhaps matching TRBD2 (5 bases). CDR3 length: 15 residues. CDR1 and CDR2 (germline): SGHRS, YFSETQ. V was shortened by 0 bases and J by 10 bases, with 16 bases between the two germline ends. The CDR3 is CASSLEPTSREELFF. The CDR3 DNA follows: TGCGCCAGCAGCTTGGAGCCGACCTCTCGGGAGGAGCTGTTTTTT.

In this sample, this clone turned up once. The chain links TRBV18 to TRBJ1-2; D is uncertain. Germline V gives CDR1 KGHSH, CDR2 LQKENI. The CDR3 length is 13 residues. Trimming cost V 1 base and J 8 bases, with 11 bases left between them. DNA of the CDR3: TGTGCCAGCTCACCACAAGGCTTGGGGGGCTACACCTTC. This sequence encodes CASSPQGLGGYTF.

The gene calls are TRBV10-2 and TRBJ1-2; D gene uncertain. Germline values: CDR1 WSHSY, CDR2 SAAADI. The CDR3 has 16 residues. Deletions cut 3 bases from V and 4 bases from J, with 18 bases between. In DNA, the CDR3 is TGCGCCAGCAGTGATTTCAAGGGAACACTACTCTATGGCTACACCTTC. Translating gives CASSDFKGTLLYGYTF.

The chain is built from TRBV2 and TRBJ1-2; D not resolved. V dropped 3 bases and J dropped 5 bases, with 22 bases sitting between them. The CDR3 consists of 17 residues. Germline V lookup: CDR1 SNHLY, CDR2 FYNNEI. The CDR3 DNA reads TGTGCCAGCAGTGAGTGGGGAAGCGGCGTCATGGGATATGGCTACACCTTC. It encodes CASSEWGSGVMGYGYTF.

J is TRBJ1-4 and V is TRBV5-5; possible D gene TRBD1, 6 bases. Trimming removed 0 bases at V and 4 bases at J, with 13 bases between. CDR3 length: 16 amino acids. CDR1 and CDR2 (germline): SGHKS, YYEKEE (reference sequence). The CDR3 spells CASSLAPDRYNEKLFF. The CDR3 DNA reads TGTGCCAGCAGCTTGGCCCCGGACAGATATAATGAAAAACTGTTTTTT.

The genes are TRBV27 and TRBJ2-7; 8 nucleotides line up with TRBD2. Trimming took 4 bases from V and 9 from J; bases not matched to a gene: 20. The CDR3 is made up of 17 amino acids. The germline V gene has CDR1 MNHEY and CDR2 SMNVEV (reference sequence). The CDR3: CASSWGGGAGDPGRQYF. CDR3 DNA: TGTGCCAGCAGTTGGGGGGGAGGAGCGGGAGACCCCGGACGGCAGTACTTC.

The J gene is TRBJ1-3, the V gene TRBV5-1; the D is unclear. This CDR3 has 14 residues. Deletions cut 0 bases from V and 6 bases from J, with 10 bases between. Per the germline V gene, CDR1 is SGHRS and CDR2 is YFSETQ. The CDR3 nucleotides read TGCGCCAGCAGCTTGGCGGGTTTCGAAAACACCATATATTTT. Its translation is CASSLAGFENTIYF.

The V and J genes are TRBV7-2 and TRBJ2-3; unclear D gene. Germline CDR1 and CDR2: SGHTA and FQGNSA. This CDR3 region has 14 residues. V was trimmed by 1 base and J by 5 bases, leaving 10 bases between them. The CDR3 is CASSLDGTLDTQYF. The CDR3 coding sequence is TGTGCCAGCAGCTTAGATGGTACCCTAGATACGCAGTATTTT.

The chain couples TRBV9 to TRBJ1-4; D is unclear. Trimming took 0 bases from V and 2 from J, leaving 11 bases between them. This CDR3 is built from 16 residues. Germline V gene lookup returns CDR1 SGDLS and CDR2 YYNGEE. DNA of the CDR3: TGTGCCAGCAGCGTAGGTGGGGTATCGACTAATGAAAAACTGTTTTTT. Translation: CASSVGGVSTNEKLFF.

This chain links TRBV27 with TRBJ1-2; D is unclear. The V gene's germline CDR1 is MNHEY and CDR2 SMNVEV (reference sequence). The CDR3 sequence is 12 residues long. V gave up 4 bases and J gave up 7 bases, with 10 bases separating them. The CDR3 bases are TGTGCCAGCAGTTCCCCACAAGGTGGCTACACCTTC. Translated: CASSSPQGGYTF.

The rearrangement uses TRBV5-1 and TRBJ2-2, with D tentatively TRBD1 or TRBD2 (6 bases each). Germline values: CDR1 SGHRS, CDR2 YFSETQ. The CDR3 has 16 residues. Trimming removed 4 bases from V and 7 bases from J, with 20 bases in between. The DNA of the CDR3 is TGCGCCAGCAGCGGCGGGACACCCTACGGGATCGGGGAGCTGTTTTTT. It is translated as CASSGGTPYGIGELFF.

CDR3 sequence: CASSEDTQYF. DNA of the CDR3: TGTGCCAGCTCTGAGGATACGCAGTATTTT. This chain links TRBV7-9 with TRBJ2-3, with D unclear. Germline lookup yields CDR1 SEHNR and CDR2 FQNEAQ (reference sequence). V was cut by 8 bases and J by 6 bases, with 6 bases left in between. The CDR3 is 10 residues long.

The genes are TRBV5-1 and TRBJ1-2, with D unclear. The CDR3 covers 13 residues. The V gene's germline CDR1 is SGHRS and CDR2 YFSETQ. V was pared by 5 bases and J by 8 bases, with 16 bases between. CDR3 in amino acids: CASRPIGEGGYTF. In DNA form, the CDR3 reads TGCGCCAGCAGGCCCATCGGGGAAGGAGGCTACACCTTC.

This clone was picked up one time. The chain links TRBV6-1 to TRBJ2-7, with D unclear. CDR3 length equals 13 residues. The V gene's germline CDR1 is MNHNS and CDR2 SASEGT. V lost 2 bases and J 6 bases, leaving 11 bases between the germline ends. The CDR3 spells CASSEFLATEQYF. CDR3 bases: TGTGCCAGCAGTGAATTCTTAGCCACCGAGCAGTACTTC.

CDR3 DNA sequence: TGCGCCAGCAGCCCCGGACAGAGCTGGGAGCAGTACTTC. It yields the protein CASSPGQSWEQYF. The rearrangement uses TRBV5-1 and TRBJ2-7; perhaps TRBD1 as D (6 bases). CDR3 length: 13 amino acids. V was pared by 4 bases and J by 7 bases, with 15 bases between. CDR1 is SGHRS, CDR2 YFSETQ, per germline.

The chain uses TRBV15 and TRBJ2-3; D is ambiguous. Per germline, CDR1 LNHNV and CDR2 YYDKDF (reference sequence). The CDR3 sequence is 17 residues long. Trimming left V 1 base short and J 4 bases short, with 18 bases between. The CDR3 reads CATSRVKARVRADTQYF. The CDR3 DNA reads TGTGCCACCAGCAGAGTTAAGGCCCGGGTTAGGGCAGATACGCAGTATTTT.

The chain employs TRBV28 and TRBJ2-7; D may be TRBD1 (5 bases). V was clipped by 2 bases and J by 3 bases, with 11 bases between them. The CDR3 runs to 14 residues. Germline V gene lookup returns CDR1 MDHEN and CDR2 SYDVKM. The CDR3 protein is CASSLEPGLYEQYF. DNA of the CDR3: TGTGCCAGCAGTTTAGAGCCAGGGCTCTACGAGCAGTACTTC.

The rearrangement joins TRBV6-5 to TRBJ1-5; 8 nucleotides agree with TRBD1. Germline V lookup: CDR1 MNHEY, CDR2 SVGAGI. The CDR3 covers 14 residues. The trim removed 4 bases at V and 4 bases at J, leaving 3 bases unmatched. CDR3 coding DNA: TGTGCCAGCAGTTTCCGACAGGGGAATCAGCCCCAGCATTTT. Its translation is CASSFRQGNQPQHF.

This sequence joins TRBV15 and TRBJ1-1; D gene unclear. The germline V gene has CDR1 LNHNV and CDR2 YYDKDF (reference sequence). Trimming cost V 3 bases and J 2 bases, with 1 base left between them. The CDR3 sequence is 11 residues long. In nucleotides, the CDR3 is TGTGCCACCAGCAGCAACACTGAAGCTTTCTTT. It specifies CATSSNTEAFF.

This clone turned up a few times. The chain uses TRBV20-1 and TRBJ2-7; no firm D call. V dropped 2 bases and J dropped 4 bases, with 6 bases sitting between them. CDR1 and CDR2 from the germline V gene are DFQATT and SNEGSKA (reference sequence). This CDR3 has 11 amino acids. The DNA for the CDR3 is TGCAGTGCTAGACCCAGATACGAGCAGTACTTC. Amino acid sequence: CSARPRYEQYF.

J is TRBJ1-5 and V is TRBV5-1, with D possibly matching TRBD1 (5 bases). Trimming pared 0 bases from V and 3 bases from J, leaving 10 bases between. CDR3 size: 15 residues. Germline CDR1 is SGHRS and CDR2 is YFSETQ. The CDR3 sequence is CASSLGGRNNQPQHF. CDR3 sequence (DNA): TGCGCCAGCAGCTTGGGGGGACGGAACAATCAGCCCCAGCATTTT.

This chain connects TRBV2 to TRBJ1-3, with D unresolved. The germline CDR1 and CDR2 sequences are SNHLY and FYNNEI. The CDR3 is made up of 14 amino acids. V lost 3 bases, J lost 0 bases, and 6 bases lay in between. Here the CDR3 reads CASSEASSGNTIYF. The CDR3 DNA reads as TGTGCCAGCAGTGAGGCCAGCTCTGGAAACACCATATATTTT.

Regarding this clone: The junction shows a germline mismatch at one end, possibly a read error. The CDR3 bases are TGTGCCAGCAGTTTGAGTTCCCTGGGCAACCAGCCCCAGCATTTT. As protein: CASSLSSLGNQPQHF. V and J are TRBV28 and TRBJ1-5, with unresolved D. Germline-derived CDR1 and CDR2 are MDHEN and SYDVKM. CDR3 size: 15 residues. The full variable domain, with the rest looked up from reference TRBV28 and TRBJ1-5, is DVKVTQSSRYLVKRTGEKVFLECVQDMDHENMFWYRQDPGLGLRLIYFSYDVKMKEKGDIPEGYSVSREKKERFSLILESASTNQTSMYLCASSLSSLGNQPQHFGDGTRLSIL.

This sequence joins TRBV3-1 (or the pseudogene TRBV3-2) and TRBJ1-6; no reliable D call. V was cut by 2 bases and J by 4 bases, with 6 bases left in between. The CDR3 is 14 amino acids. Looked up from germline, CDR1 is LGHDT and CDR2 is YNNKEL (reference sequence). The CDR3 is CASSQNGYNSPLHF. In DNA form, the CDR3 reads TGTGCCAGCAGCCAAAACGGTTATAATTCACCCCTCCACTTT.